The entry below describes one TCR beta chain. Its antigen is unknown. The data are from a study of T cell responses to AZD1222 COVID-19 vaccine. Findings of the study overall: Reportedly, nearly half the spike-specific TCRs target unmutated variant regions. Increases in Spike-specific TCR breadth and depth were seen after two AZD1222 doses. Most donors were white British and more were female, and clonal diversity was possibly underestimated.

CDR3 length: 15 amino acids. V dropped 5 bases and J dropped 3; count of bases not matched to a gene: 6. Germline values: CDR1 SNHLY, CDR2 FYNNEI. Second doses that came at about 4 or about 12 weeks were put together. TCRdb's copy holds only in-frame clones and misses some; the assay was immunoSEQ multiplex PCR. This sample has 150,000 to 200,000 clones, with approximately 86% found just once. This sequence was found in an adult who received the AZD1222 COVID-19 vaccine. J is TRBJ2-2 and V is TRBV2; 7 bases agree with TRBD1. The starting material was peripheral blood, obtained 28 days after the second AZD1222 dose. As DNA, the CDR3 is TGTGCCAGCAGTCGCGACAGGGCAGACACCGGGGAGCTGTTTTTT. This codes for CASSRDRADTGELFF.